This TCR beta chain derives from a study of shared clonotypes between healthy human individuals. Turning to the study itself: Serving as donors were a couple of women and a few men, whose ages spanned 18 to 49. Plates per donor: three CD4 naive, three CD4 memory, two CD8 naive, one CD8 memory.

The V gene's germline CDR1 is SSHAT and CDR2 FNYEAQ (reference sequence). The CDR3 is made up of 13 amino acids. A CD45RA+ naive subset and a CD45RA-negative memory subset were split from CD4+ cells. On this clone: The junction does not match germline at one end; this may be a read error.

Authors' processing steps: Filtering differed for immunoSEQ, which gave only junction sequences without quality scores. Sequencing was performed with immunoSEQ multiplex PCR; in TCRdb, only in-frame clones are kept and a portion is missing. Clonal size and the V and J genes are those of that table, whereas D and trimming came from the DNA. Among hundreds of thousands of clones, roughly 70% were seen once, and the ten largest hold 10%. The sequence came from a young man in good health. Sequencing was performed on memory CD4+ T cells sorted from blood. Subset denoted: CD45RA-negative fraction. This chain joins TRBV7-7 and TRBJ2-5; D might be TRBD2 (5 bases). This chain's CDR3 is CASSLDAAGTQYF. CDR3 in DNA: TGTGCTAGCAGCTTAGATGCTGCGGGGACCCAGTACTTC.